What follows is one TCR beta chain and its context. The data stem from a study of control samples from healthy donors and cancer patients. Here immunoSEQ multiplex PCR was the method, and the copy in TCRdb shows in-frame clones only, minus some. The data contain about 140,000 clones, 90% to 95% of them singletons. The V end lost 0 bases, the J end lost 0 bases, and 14 bases lay between the germline ends. Germline V gene lookup returns CDR1 ENHRY and CDR2 SYGVKD. There are 17 residues in the CDR3. This chain connects TRBV10-3 to TRBJ1-2, with D uncertain. The sample comprised blood. This clonotype was obtained from a man in his forties or fifties in good health. For the CDR3, the DNA is TGTGCCATCAGTGAGTCTGTCGCGTCGGAAACTAACTATGGCTACACCTTC. Translating it yields CAISESVASETNYGYTF.